This TCR beta chain was identified in a study of T-cell memory formation after mild COVID-19. Study-level background: The TCR clusters were mostly specific to one donor. Regarding the study as a whole: The study detected some responding clones in pre-infection memory, suggesting cross-reactive memory joined.

Constant-segment primers served in 5'RACE that generated TCR alpha and TCR beta cDNA libraries bearing sample barcodes and UMIs. TCRdb redid the calling of the 5' RACE reads with MiXCR, one entry per CDR3 protein. The sample lists roughly 370,000 distinct CDR3 sequences; about 17% were seen once. V lost 3 bases and J lost 1, with 15 bases in between. The CDR3 is 15 residues long. Germline CDR1 reads DFQATT; CDR2 reads SNEGSKA (reference sequence). This clonotype was picked up one time. Its antigen is not identified. This chain connects TRBV20-1 to TRBJ1-1; D unclear. Sequenced material: PBMCs or a T cell subset sorted from them (not recorded which). The TCR originated in a man in his late teens or twenties who had mild COVID-19 (a few samples of this study predate the infection). Cell type and time point are not known. The CDR3 DNA reads TGCAGTGCTAGCGGGTGGGGAATCGAGAACACTGAAGCTTTCTTT. Amino acid sequence: CSASGWGIENTEAFF.